These 12 T cell receptor beta chains came from one sample sequenced in a study of T cells after posttransplantation cyclophosphamide. Cyclophosphamide on days +3 and +4 followed busulfan-fludarabine conditioning and a marrow graft. The table came from immunoSEQ multiplex PCR; TCRdb's copy has only in-frame clones and leaves some out. The table includes about 43,000 clones, roughly 88% detected once. Sequenced material: PBMCs, taken around 60 days after allogeneic stem cell transplant with posttransplant cyclophosphamide. The receptor set was obtained from a male patient aged 55 to 70 who received an allogeneic stem cell transplant from a related donor and was CMV-positive. Among the T cells, some may be from the graft donor.

The V call is TRBV4-1, the J call TRBJ1-3, with 11 positions matching TRBD1. V lost 1 base to trimming and J lost 2 bases; unmatched junction nucleotides: 7. CDR3 length equals 18 residues. Germline values: CDR1 MGHRA, CDR2 YSYEKL. In nucleotides, the CDR3 is TGCGCCAGCAGCCAAGCCGGACAGGGGGCGGCGGCTGGAAACACCATATATTTT. This gives the protein CASSQAGQGAAAGNTIYF.

This clone was picked up a small number of times. The gene calls are TRBV7-8 and TRBJ2-7, with D possibly being TRBD1 (5 bases). The germline CDR1 and CDR2 sequences are SGHVS and FQNEAQ. Trimming took off 2 bases at V and 4 bases at J, with 6 bases between the two ends. The CDR3 runs 12 residues. The CDR3 sequence is CASSLSGYEQYF. The CDR3 nucleotides are TGTGCCAGCAGCTTATCAGGGTACGAGCAGTACTTC.

The chain is built from TRBV27 and TRBJ2-1, with TRBD2 as a possible D gene (6 bases). V was shortened by 3 bases and J by 0 bases, with 12 bases between the two germline ends. Germline-derived CDR1 and CDR2 are MNHEY and SMNVEV (reference sequence). The CDR3 loop spans 16 amino acids. The CDR3 DNA is TGTGCCAGCAGTTTTTTTATGGGGGGCTCCTACAATGAGCAGTTCTTC. This sequence encodes CASSFFMGGSYNEQFF.

In its sample, this clone was seen a few times. The chain recombines TRBV20-1 with TRBJ2-4; D gene ambiguous. This CDR3 contains 10 residues. Germline CDR1 and CDR2: DFQATT and SNEGSKA (reference sequence). Deletions cut 5 bases from V and 4 bases from J, with 3 bases between. Here the CDR3 reads CSASKNIQYF. CDR3 nucleotide sequence: TGCAGTGCTTCTAAAAACATTCAGTACTTC.

On this clone: Mismatch with germline at one junction end may stem from a read error. V gene TRBV5-6 combines with J gene TRBJ1-1, with D perhaps TRBD1 (5 bases). The CDR3 totals 12 residues. Per germline, CDR1 SGHDT and CDR2 YYEEEE. Written as DNA, the CDR3 is TGTGCCAGCAGCTTGGGTGGCAGGGAAGGTTTCTTT. Its protein product is CASSLGGREGFF.

This chain links TRBV27 with TRBJ1-3, with D perhaps TRBD1 (5 bases). Trimming left V 2 bases short and J 4 bases short, with 12 bases between. Germline-derived CDR1 and CDR2 are MNHEY and SMNVEV (reference sequence). There are 15 residues in the CDR3. The CDR3 sequence: CASSLNQDTGNTIYF. The CDR3 bases are TGTGCCAGCAGTTTAAATCAGGACACCGGAAACACCATATATTTT.

The chain has TRBV28 and TRBJ1-1; 7 bases line up with TRBD1. CDR1 and CDR2 from the germline V gene are MDHEN and SYDVKM. The CDR3 is made up of 15 amino acids. V was pared by 3 bases and J by 4 bases, with 8 bases of the junction left unmatched. The CDR3 reads CASSFPQGTPTEAFF. The CDR3 DNA reads as TGTGCCAGCAGTTTCCCACAGGGGACTCCCACTGAAGCTTTCTTT.

The CDR3 region is CASSGGSADIYNEQFF. CDR3 nucleotide sequence: TGTGCCAGCAGTGGCGGATCGGCAGATATCTACAATGAGCAGTTCTTC. This chain joins TRBV6-1 and TRBJ2-1; no reliable D call. Germline V gene lookup returns CDR1 MNHNS and CDR2 SASEGT. V was clipped by 4 bases and J by 3 bases, with 16 bases between them. This CDR3 is built from 16 residues.

This chain links TRBV5-1 with TRBJ2-5; 11 bases are a match to TRBD1. This CDR3 is built from 16 residues. Germline CDR1 and CDR2: SGHRS and YFSETQ. The V and J ends lost 0 bases and 1 base, in that order; junction bases with no gene match: 2. The CDR3 nucleotides are TGCGCCAGCAGCTTGGGTGGGACAGGGGGCCAAGAGACCCAGTACTTC. Protein sequence: CASSLGGTGGQETQYF.

CDR3 nucleotide sequence: TGCGCCAGCAGCGCTACGACAGGATTTGGGACTAGCGGGGGGACTTTCTACGAGCAGTACGTC. Protein sequence: CASSATTGFGTSGGTFYEQYV. The chain recombines TRBV4-1 with TRBJ2-7; 15 bases line up with TRBD2. Trimming cost V 5 bases and J 3 bases; bases outside gene matches: 20. From germline, CDR1 is MGHRA and CDR2 YSYEKL. This CDR3 is 21 amino acids long.

The rearrangement links TRBV28 to TRBJ1-1; tentative D call: TRBD1 (6 bases). There are 12 residues in the CDR3. V was shortened by 8 bases and J by 6 bases, with 13 bases between the two germline ends. CDR1 and CDR2 from the germline V gene are MDHEN and SYDVKM. CDR3 amino acids: CASLLRGAEAFF. The CDR3 bases are TGTGCCAGCCTACTCAGGGGTGCTGAAGCTTTCTTT. Using reference TRBV28 and TRBJ1-1 for the parts outside the CDR3, the full variable domain is DVKVTQSSRYLVKRTGEKVFLECVQDMDHENMFWYRQDPGLGLRLIYFSYDVKMKEKGDIPEGYSVSREKKERFSLILESASTNQTSMYLCASLLRGAEAFFGQGTRLTVV.

J is TRBJ1-2 and V is TRBV19, with TRBD1 matching over 9 bases. CDR1 and CDR2 from the germline V gene are LNHDA and SQIVND (reference sequence). The ends lost 3 bases at V and 4 bases at J; junction bases unmatched: 6. The length of the CDR3 is 15 residues. The CDR3, as DNA: TGTGCCAGTAGTATGATGGGACAGGGATTCTATGGCTACACCTTC. This translates into CASSMMGQGFYGYTF. Looking up the rest from reference TRBV19 and TRBJ1-2 gives the full variable domain: DGGITQSPKYLFRKEGQNVTLSCEQNLNHDAMYWYRQDPGQGLRLIYYSQIVNDFQKGDIAEGYSVSREKKESFPLTVTSAQKNPTAFYLCASSMMGQGFYGYTFGSGTRLTVV.